This TCR beta chain was obtained from a study of T cell responses to AZD1222 COVID-19 vaccine. Profiling relied on immunoSEQ multiplex PCR, and the TCRdb table lists in-frame clones only, not all of them. Here the sample spans around 120,000 clones, around nine tenths being singletons. With 8 bases removed from V and 7 bases from J, the gap between germline ends came to 12 bases. There are 13 residues in the CDR3. In its sample, this clone was seen once. Its antigen remains unidentified. Study-wide findings and caveats: Sampled repertoires all dated from after the peak T cell response. Only five to seven AZD1222 recipients were seropositive at baseline. Possibly, clonal diversity was underestimated; donors were largely white British and included more females. Spike-specific TCR breadth and depth grew following two AZD1222 doses.

V gene TRBV12-3 or TRBV12-4 combines with J gene TRBJ1-6; no firm D call. The receptor's source is an adult in good health. This specimen consisted of peripheral blood, obtained on day 0 of AZD1222 vaccination. The CDR3 reads CASVSGSNSPLHF. CDR3 DNA sequence: TGTGCCAGCGTTAGCGGCAGCAATTCACCCCTCCACTTT.